This entry lists 22 T cell receptor beta chains sequenced from one sample in a study of read filtering for tumor transcriptome and immune sequencing. From around 440 ng of RNA, a library with molecular barcoded alpha/delta and beta/gamma adaptors was made. Each CDR3 protein is one row after TCRdb ran MiXCR on the reads. The sample has around 140,000 distinct CDR3 sequences, 13% seen once. Sequencing was done on a sample of a population of CD138-negative cells sorted from bone marrow. These receptor sequences come from a donor aged 40 or over with multiple myeloma.

V and J are TRBV12-3 or TRBV12-4 and TRBJ2-7; D could derive from TRBD1 or TRBD2 (5 bases each). V lost 5 bases and J 3 bases, leaving 11 bases between the germline ends. The CDR3 spans 13 residues. The CDR3 DNA reads as TGTGCCAGCAGTATTCAGAGGGGCTACGAGCAGTACTTC. Protein: CASSIQRGYEQYF.

As for this clonotype: Germline is not matched at one junction end, which may reflect a read error. V gene TRBV2 combines with J gene TRBJ2-3, with a weak D call TRBD2 (7 bases). The germline V gene encodes CDR1 SNHLY and CDR2 FYNNEI. The CDR3 is made up of 15 amino acids. As DNA, the CDR3 is TGTGCTAGCAGTCCCGGCGGGGGCCCCACAGATACGCAGTATTTT. Translation gives CASSPGGGPTDTQYF.

In this sample, this clonotype turned up a few times. Given a much more abundant clone one base away, this may be a read error. The gene calls are TRBV7-9 and TRBJ2-1; D is ambiguous. The ends were cut back, 5 bases at V and 15 bases at J, with 17 bases in the middle. The CDR3 runs 12 residues. Looked up from germline, CDR1 is SEHNR and CDR2 is FQNEAQ (reference sequence). CDR3 residues: CASSPAHGDPFF. The CDR3 nucleotides read TGTGCCAGCAGCCCCGCTCACGGAGACCCGTTCTTC.

This clonotype was picked up many times. This chain uses TRBV29-1 with TRBJ2-7, with 7 bases aligning to TRBD2. J was trimmed by 0 bases and V by 2 bases; bases with no gene match: 7. CDR1 is SQVTM and CDR2 is ANQGSEA in the germline V gene. The CDR3 loop spans 15 amino acids. The CDR3: CSVERGDVSSYEQYF. The CDR3 bases are TGCAGCGTTGAACGGGGGGACGTCAGCTCCTACGAGCAGTACTTC.

With regard to this clonotype: Relative to the germline gene, one junction end is altered; a read error may explain this. The chain couples TRBV20-1 to TRBJ2-1; TRBD2 might be the D (5 bases). Germline CDR1 reads DFQATT; CDR2 reads SNEGSKA (reference sequence). CDR3 size: 11 residues. Here the CDR3 DNA reads TGCGGTGCTAGAAGCGGAGTTGAGCAGTTCTTC. As protein: CGARSGVEQFF.

The chain links TRBV20-1 to TRBJ2-5; 12 nucleotides line up with TRBD2. Trimming cost V 3 bases and J 4 bases; bases outside gene matches: 9. The CDR3 totals 16 residues. Germline CDR1 reads DFQATT; CDR2 reads SNEGSKA (reference sequence). The CDR3 sequence: CSARTSGSGSAETQYF. CDR3 nucleotide sequence: TGCAGTGCTAGGACTAGCGGGAGCGGGTCAGCAGAGACCCAGTACTTC.

This clonotype was found many times. CDR3 sequence (DNA): TGCAGCGTTCTAGCGGGAGGGTCCTACGAGCAGTACTTC. It codes for CSVLAGGSYEQYF. The chain recombines TRBV29-1 with TRBJ2-7, with TRBD2 matching over 12 bases. Trimming at V came to 5 bases and at J to 1 base, leaving 0 bases not matched to a gene. Germline CDR1 is SQVTM and CDR2 is ANQGSEA. This CDR3 is 13 amino acids long.

This clonotype was detected ten times or more. This chain joins TRBV20-1 and TRBJ2-7, with D possibly being TRBD2 (5 bases). V gave up 7 bases and J gave up 3 bases, with 13 bases separating them. The CDR3 runs to 12 residues. Per the germline V gene, CDR1 is DFQATT and CDR2 is SNEGSKA (reference sequence). CDR3 bases: TGCAGTGTCAGAGGCGGGTACTACGAGCAGTACTTC. Protein: CSVRGGYYEQYF.

This clonotype was observed once. CDR3 bases: TGCAGCGTTGACGGAGTGGGAATGAACACTGAAGCTTTCTTT. Translation: CSVDGVGMNTEAFF. The J gene is TRBJ1-1, the V gene TRBV29-1; D not certain. The germline gives CDR1 SQVTM, CDR2 ANQGSEA. The CDR3 totals 14 residues. The V end was cut by 3 bases, the J end by 0 bases, with 11 bases between.

This clonotype occurred a few times. This chain's CDR3 is CASSLLGLSYEQYF. The CDR3 region has the DNA TGTGCCAGCAGCTTATTAGGGCTCTCCTACGAGCAGTACTTC. The chain employs TRBV7-9 and TRBJ2-7; D remains ambiguous. This CDR3 comprises 14 residues. V was trimmed by 2 bases and J by 0 bases, leaving 8 bases between them. Germline V lookup: CDR1 SEHNR, CDR2 FQNEAQ (reference sequence).

The sample holds many counts of this clonotype. The chain recombines TRBV5-1 with TRBJ2-3, with 10 positions matching TRBD1. Germline loops: CDR1 SGHRS, CDR2 YFSETQ. CDR3 length equals 15 residues. The V segment lost 9 bases and the J segment 3 bases; nucleotides outside the gene matches: 10. The CDR3 DNA follows: TGCGCCACAAAACCGGGACAGGGGACGACAGATACGCAGTATTTT. The encoded protein is CATKPGQGTTDTQYF.

This clonotype was seen repeatedly, ten times or more. The chain carries TRBV5-8 and TRBJ2-3; TRBD2 agrees at 10 bases. The CDR3 is made up of 15 amino acids. The trim removed 1 base at V and 4 bases at J, leaving 3 bases unmatched. The germline V gene has CDR1 SGHTS and CDR2 YDEGEE. CDR3 in amino acids: CASSLQLAGADTQYF. In DNA, the CDR3 is TGTGCCAGCAGCTTGCAGCTAGCGGGAGCAGATACGCAGTATTTT.

With respect to this clonotype: Relative to the germline gene, one junction end is altered; a read error may explain this. J is TRBJ2-1 and V is TRBV19; TRBD2 might be the D (6 bases). CDR3 size: 15 residues. CDR1 is LNHDA and CDR2 is SQIVND in the germline V gene (reference sequence). CDR3 protein: CASSPLSGNYDEQFF. In DNA form, the CDR3 reads TGTGCCAGTAGTCCTCTTAGCGGAAACTACGATGAGCAGTTCTTC.

Ten or more counts support this clonotype. Its ends do not fully match the called genes, so a read error is possible. This chain links TRBV5-1 with TRBJ1-5; D perhaps matches TRBD1 (5 bases). The CDR3 runs to 14 residues. Germline V gives CDR1 SGHRS, CDR2 YFSETQ. CDR3: CASSLEGSNQPQHF. CDR3 DNA: TGTGCCAGCAGCTTAGAGGGGAGCAATCAGCCCCAGCATTTT.

This clonotype was counted at least ten times. This chain uses TRBV6-6 with TRBJ2-1; D not certain. Germline loops: CDR1 MNHNY, CDR2 SVGAGI (reference sequence). The CDR3 has 13 amino acids. Trimming left V 0 bases short and J 4 bases short, with 4 bases between. DNA of the CDR3: TGTGCCAGCAGTTACTCAGAATACAATGAGCAGTTCTTC. It encodes CASSYSEYNEQFF.

This clonotype was counted many times. The J gene is TRBJ2-7, the V gene TRBV4-2; 8 bases agree with TRBD2. Germline V gene data show CDR1 as LGHNA and CDR2 as YNFKEQ. CDR3 length equals 16 residues. The trim removed 1 base at V and 2 bases at J, leaving 7 bases unmatched. The CDR3 loop is CASSQGVAGPPYEQYF. The CDR3 DNA sequence: TGTGCCAGCAGCCAAGGGGTAGCGGGGCCTCCCTACGAGCAGTACTTC.

In this sample, this clonotype turned up many times. This sequence joins TRBV7-9 and TRBJ2-7; perhaps TRBD1 as D (6 bases). Per germline, CDR1 SEHNR and CDR2 FQNEAQ (reference sequence). The CDR3 runs 15 residues. V lost 1 base and J 0 bases, leaving 10 bases between the germline ends. The CDR3 spells CASSLDRDVSYEQYF. DNA of the CDR3: TGTGCCAGCAGCTTAGACAGGGACGTCTCCTACGAGCAGTACTTC.

This clonotype was seen at least ten times. The chain carries TRBV2 and TRBJ2-1; D is unresolved. Per the germline V gene, CDR1 is SNHLY and CDR2 is FYNNEI. V was pared by 3 bases and J by 7 bases, with 19 bases between. This CDR3 has 16 amino acids. In nucleotides, the CDR3 is TGTGCCAGCAGTGATTGGCCGGGCCCTAAGGAAAATGAGCAGTTCTTC. Protein sequence: CASSDWPGPKENEQFF.

This clonotype has at least ten counts. The CDR3 here is CASSPLAITTEAFF. CDR3 DNA: TGTGCCAGCTCACCACTGGCTATTACGACTGAAGCTTTCTTT. V is TRBV18 and J is TRBJ1-1; no clear D gene. The CDR3 is 14 amino acids. Germline V lookup: CDR1 KGHSH, CDR2 LQKENI. Trimming removed 1 base at V and 5 bases at J, with 11 bases between.

This clonotype was detected a few times. A much bigger clone sits one base away, suggesting this may be a read error. The chain employs TRBV12-3 or TRBV12-4 and TRBJ2-1; possible D gene TRBD1, 5 bases. Trimming removed 7 bases from V and 1 base from J, with 11 bases in between. CDR3 length: 14 residues. The CDR3 region is CASTQDTSYNEQFF. Written as DNA, the CDR3 is TGTGCCAGCACCCAGGACACATCCTACAATGAGCAGTTCTTC.

This clonotype has a count of ten or more. The gene calls are TRBV7-6 and TRBJ2-1; the match to TRBD2 covers 11 bases. Germline lookup yields CDR1 SGHVS and CDR2 FNYEAQ. V trimming: 0 bases; J trimming: 0 bases; junction bases outside the gene matches: 10. This CDR3 is built from 20 residues. CDR3 residues: CASSLAQRLAGSSSYNEQFF. The DNA for the CDR3 is TGTGCCAGCAGCTTAGCGCAGAGACTAGCGGGATCAAGCTCCTACAATGAGCAGTTCTTC.

With respect to this clonotype: A read error likely explains this, since a far larger clone differs by one base. The chain combines TRBV6-1 with TRBJ1-1; D not certain. Germline V gene sequence: CDR1 MNHNS, CDR2 SASEGT. There are 13 residues in the CDR3. V gave up 10 bases and J gave up 1 base, with 13 bases separating them. CDR3 amino acids: CATQYGQNTEAFF. CDR3 in DNA: TGTGCCACCCAATACGGGCAGAACACTGAAGCTTTCTTT.